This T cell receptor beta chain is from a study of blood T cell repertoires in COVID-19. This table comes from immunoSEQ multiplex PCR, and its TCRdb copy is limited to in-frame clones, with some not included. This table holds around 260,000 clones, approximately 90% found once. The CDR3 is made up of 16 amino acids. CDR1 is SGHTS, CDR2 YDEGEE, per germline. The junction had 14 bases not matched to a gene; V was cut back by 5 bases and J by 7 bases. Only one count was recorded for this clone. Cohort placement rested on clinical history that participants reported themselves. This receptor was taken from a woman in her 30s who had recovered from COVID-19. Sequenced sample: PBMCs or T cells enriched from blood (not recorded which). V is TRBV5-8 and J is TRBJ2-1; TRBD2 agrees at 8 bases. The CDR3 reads CASRHGPGLEWNEQFF. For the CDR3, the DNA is TGTGCCAGCAGACATGGCCCGGGACTAGAGTGGAATGAGCAGTTCTTC.